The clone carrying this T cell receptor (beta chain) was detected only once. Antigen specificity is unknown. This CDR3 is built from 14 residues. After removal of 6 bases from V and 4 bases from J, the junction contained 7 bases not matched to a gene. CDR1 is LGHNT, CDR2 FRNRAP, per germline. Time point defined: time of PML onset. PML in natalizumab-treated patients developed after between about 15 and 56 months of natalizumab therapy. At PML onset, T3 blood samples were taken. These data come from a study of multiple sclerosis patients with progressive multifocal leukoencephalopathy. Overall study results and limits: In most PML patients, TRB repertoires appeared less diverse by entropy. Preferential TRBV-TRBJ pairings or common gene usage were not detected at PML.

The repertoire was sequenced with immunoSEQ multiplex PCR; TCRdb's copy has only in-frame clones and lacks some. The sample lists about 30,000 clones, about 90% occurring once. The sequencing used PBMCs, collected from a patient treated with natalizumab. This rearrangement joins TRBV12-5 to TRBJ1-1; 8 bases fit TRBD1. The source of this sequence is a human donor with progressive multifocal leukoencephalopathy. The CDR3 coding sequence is TGTGCTAGTGGGAAAGACAGGGGAAGCACTGAAGCTTTCTTT. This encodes CASGKDRGSTEAFF. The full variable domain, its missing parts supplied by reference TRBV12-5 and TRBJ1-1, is DARVTQTPRHKVTEMGQEVTMRCQPILGHNTVFWYRQTMMQGLELLAYFRNRAPLDDSGMPKDRFSAEMPDATLATLKIQPSEPRDSAVYFCASGKDRGSTEAFFGQGTRLTVV.